This T cell receptor beta chain was captured by sequencing in a study of T cell responses to AZD1222 COVID-19 vaccine. The study, taken as a whole, reports: Repertoire sampling was restricted to post-peak T cell response timepoints.

Comments on this clone: Its antigen remains unknown.

The assay was immunoSEQ multiplex PCR, and TCRdb's table has in-frame clones only and misses some. The table lists over 130,000 clones, 85% to 95% of them singletons. Germline CDR1 and CDR2: DFQATT and SNEGSKA (reference sequence). The CDR3 totals 16 residues. Trimming took off 3 bases at V and 2 bases at J, with 16 bases between the two ends. This clonotype was obtained from an adult who received the AZD1222 COVID-19 vaccine. This sample comprised peripheral blood, obtained 28 days after the second AZD1222 dose. The V and J genes are TRBV20-1 and TRBJ1-4; perhaps TRBD1 as D (5 bases). CDR3 coding DNA: TGCAGTGCTAGTAAGGGGCCGGGGGTGACTAATGAAAAACTGTTTTTT. Translation gives CSASKGPGVTNEKLFF.